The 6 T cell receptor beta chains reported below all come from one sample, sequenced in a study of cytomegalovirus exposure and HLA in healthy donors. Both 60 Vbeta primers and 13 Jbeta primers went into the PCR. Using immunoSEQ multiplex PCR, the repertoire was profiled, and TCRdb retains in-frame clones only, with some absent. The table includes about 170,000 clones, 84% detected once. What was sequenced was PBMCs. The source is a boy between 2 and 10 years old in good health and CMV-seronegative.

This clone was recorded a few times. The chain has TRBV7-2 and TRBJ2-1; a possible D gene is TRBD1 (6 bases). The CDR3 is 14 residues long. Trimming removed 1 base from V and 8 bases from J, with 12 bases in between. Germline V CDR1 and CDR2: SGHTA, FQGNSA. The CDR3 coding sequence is TGTGCCAGCAGCTTAGGTTCCCCAGGGGATGAGCAGTTCTTC. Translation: CASSLGSPGDEQFF.

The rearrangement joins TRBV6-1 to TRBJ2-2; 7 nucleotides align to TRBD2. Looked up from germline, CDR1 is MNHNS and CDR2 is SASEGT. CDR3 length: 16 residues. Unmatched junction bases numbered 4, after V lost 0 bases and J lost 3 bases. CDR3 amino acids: CASSEAGGRDTGELFF. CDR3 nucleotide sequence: TGTGCCAGCAGTGAAGCGGGAGGGCGGGACACCGGGGAGCTGTTTTTT.

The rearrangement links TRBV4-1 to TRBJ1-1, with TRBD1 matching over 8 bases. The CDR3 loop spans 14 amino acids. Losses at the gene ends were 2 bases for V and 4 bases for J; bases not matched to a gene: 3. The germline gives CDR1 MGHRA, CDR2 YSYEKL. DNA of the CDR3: TGCGCCAGCAGCCAACCGGACAGGGCCACTGAAGCTTTCTTT. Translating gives CASSQPDRATEAFF.

CDR3 region: CASSLGSGADGELFF. DNA of the CDR3: TGTGCCAGCAGCTTGGGGAGCGGAGCGGACGGGGAGCTGTTTTTT. This chain uses TRBV5-4 with TRBJ2-2, with D perhaps TRBD2 (5 bases). Germline-derived CDR1 and CDR2 are SGHNT and YYREEE (reference sequence). The CDR3 spans 15 residues. Trimming removed 0 bases at V and 7 bases at J, with 13 bases between. Looking up the rest from reference TRBV5-4 and TRBJ2-2 gives the full variable domain: ETGVTQSPTHLIKTRGQQVTLRCSSQSGHNTVSWYQQALGQGPQFIFQYYREEENGRGNFPPRFSGLQFPNYSSELNVNALELDDSALYLCASSLGSGADGELFFGEGSRLTVL.

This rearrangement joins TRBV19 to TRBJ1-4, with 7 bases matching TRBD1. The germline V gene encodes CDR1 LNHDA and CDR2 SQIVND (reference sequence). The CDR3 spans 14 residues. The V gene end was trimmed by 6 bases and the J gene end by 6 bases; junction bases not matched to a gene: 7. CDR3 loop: CASSHDREDEKLFF. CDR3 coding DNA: TGTGCCAGTAGCCACGACAGGGAGGATGAAAAACTGTTTTTT.

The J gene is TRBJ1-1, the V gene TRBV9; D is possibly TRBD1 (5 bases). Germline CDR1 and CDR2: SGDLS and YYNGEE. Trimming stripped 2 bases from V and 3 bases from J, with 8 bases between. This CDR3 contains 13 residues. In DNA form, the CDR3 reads TGTGCCAGCAGCGTGACAGATTACACTGAAGCTTTCTTT. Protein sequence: CASSVTDYTEAFF.